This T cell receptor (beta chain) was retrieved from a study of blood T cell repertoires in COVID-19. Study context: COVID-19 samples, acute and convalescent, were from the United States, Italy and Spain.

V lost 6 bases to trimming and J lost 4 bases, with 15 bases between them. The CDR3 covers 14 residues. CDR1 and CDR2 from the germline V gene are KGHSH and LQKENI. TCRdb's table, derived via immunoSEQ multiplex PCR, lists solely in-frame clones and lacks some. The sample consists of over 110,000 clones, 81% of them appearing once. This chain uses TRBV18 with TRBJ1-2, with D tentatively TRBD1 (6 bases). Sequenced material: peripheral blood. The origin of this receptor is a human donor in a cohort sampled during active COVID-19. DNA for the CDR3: TGTGCCAGCTCCCCAGAGAGGGGGGGCTATGGCTACACCTTC. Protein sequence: CASSPERGGYGYTF.